This section outlines one TCR beta chain sequence together with its context. TCRdb keeps only in-frame clones here, not all; method: immunoSEQ multiplex PCR. The sample shows about 140,000 clones, around nine tenths of them seen only once. The sample is drawn from a study of blood T cell repertoires in COVID-19. Sequenced input: peripheral blood. The sequence came from a woman aged 40 to 49 with acute or convalescent COVID-19.

CDR3 sequence reads: CASSSGLADTDTQYF. CDR3 sequence (DNA): TGCGCCAGCAGCTCTGGACTAGCGGACACAGATACGCAGTATTTT. The V call is TRBV5-1, the J call TRBJ2-3, with TRBD2 matching over 10 bases. CDR1 and CDR2 from the germline V gene are SGHRS and YFSETQ. The trim removed 3 bases at V and 2 bases at J, leaving 3 bases unmatched. This CDR3 comprises 15 residues.